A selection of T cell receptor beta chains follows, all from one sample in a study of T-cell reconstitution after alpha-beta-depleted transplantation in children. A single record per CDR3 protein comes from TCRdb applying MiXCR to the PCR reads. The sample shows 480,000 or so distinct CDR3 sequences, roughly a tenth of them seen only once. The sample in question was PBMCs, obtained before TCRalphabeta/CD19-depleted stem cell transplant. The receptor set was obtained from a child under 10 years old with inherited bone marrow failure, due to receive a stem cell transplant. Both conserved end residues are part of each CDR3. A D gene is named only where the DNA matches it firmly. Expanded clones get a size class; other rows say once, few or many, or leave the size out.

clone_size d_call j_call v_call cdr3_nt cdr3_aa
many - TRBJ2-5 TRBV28 TGTGCCAGCAGTTCCCCCCCCACAGGGCGGAGGGAGACCCAGTACTTC CASSSPPTGRRETQYF
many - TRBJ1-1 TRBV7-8 TGTGCCAGCAGCCCCTTCGTAGACACTGAAGCTTTCTTT CASSPFVDTEAFF
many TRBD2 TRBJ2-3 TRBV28 TGTGCCAGCGAAAGTTTGGGGACTAGCGGGAGCCTCGAATCGGCAGATACGCAGTATTTT CASESLGTSGSLESADTQYF
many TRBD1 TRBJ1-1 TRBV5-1 TGCGCCAGCAGCACCGGACAGGGGCGCGGTGAAGCTTTCTTT CASSTGQGRGEAFF
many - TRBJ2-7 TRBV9 TGTGCCAGCAGCGTTGAGGGGGTAACCTACGAGCAGTACTTC CASSVEGVTYEQYF
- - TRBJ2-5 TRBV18 TGTGCCAGCTCACTTATCCGGGGCTCCGACAGGCAAGAGACCCAGTACTTC CASSLIRGSDRQETQYF
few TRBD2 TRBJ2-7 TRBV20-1 TGCAGTGCTAGAGTCCTGCCTCTAGCGGGAGCGATCTACGAGCAGTACTTC CSARVLPLAGAIYEQYF
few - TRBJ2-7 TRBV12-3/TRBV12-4 TGTGCCAGCAGTCCCAGGTCGAGTGTCTACGAGCAGTACTTC CASSPRSSVYEQYF
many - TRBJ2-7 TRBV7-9 TGTGCCAGCAGCTCTCCCCCGATGGGGTCCTACGAGCAGTACTTC CASSSPPMGSYEQYF
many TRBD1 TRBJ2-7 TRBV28 TGTGCCAGCTCCCGGGACAGGGGGTACTACGAGCAGTACTTC CASSRDRGYYEQYF
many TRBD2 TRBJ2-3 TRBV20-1 TGCAGTGCCAACACCCTAGCGGGAGTTACAGATACGCAGTATTTT CSANTLAGVTDTQYF
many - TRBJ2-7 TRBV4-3 TGCGCCAGCAGCCAAGGAAGGATCACAGGGCGGCACGAGCAGTACTTC CASSQGRITGRHEQYF
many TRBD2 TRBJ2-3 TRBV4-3 TGCGCCAGCAGCCAAGATACTAGCGGGAGGTTGTCAAGTAGCACAGATACGCAGTATTTT CASSQDTSGRLSSSTDTQYF
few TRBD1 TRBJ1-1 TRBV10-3 TGTGCCATCAGTGAGCCTTCGGAAGGGGGCGAGAACACTGAAGCTTTCTTT CAISEPSEGGENTEAFF
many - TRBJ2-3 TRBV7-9 TGTGCCAGCAGCTCCGGACAGACAGATACGCAGTATTTT CASSSGQTDTQYF
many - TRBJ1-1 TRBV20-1 TGCAGTGCTAGACTCGCGGCGCGGACTGAAGCTTTCTTT CSARLAARTEAFF
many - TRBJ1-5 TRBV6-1 TGTGCCAGCAGTGAACGAGGGGATCAGCCCCAGCATTTT CASSERGDQPQHF
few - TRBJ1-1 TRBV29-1 TGCAGCGTTGAAGAGGGGGCTTTCTTT CSVEEGAFF
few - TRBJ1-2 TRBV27 TGTGCCAGCCGAGTGGGGGGAGATGGCTACACCTTC CASRVGGDGYTF
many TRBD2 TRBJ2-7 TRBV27 TGTGCCAGCAAATCCCTGGGGAGGGAACCCTACGAGCAGTACTTC CASKSLGREPYEQYF
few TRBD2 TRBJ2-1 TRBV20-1 TGCAGTGCTAAGCGGGAACCCACCGAAAATGAGCAGTTCTTC CSAKREPTENEQFF
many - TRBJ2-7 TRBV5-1 TGCGCCAGCCAAACCGGGACGGGGGAAGCCGAGCAGTACTTC CASQTGTGEAEQYF
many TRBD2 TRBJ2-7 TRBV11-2 TGTGCCAGCAGCTTAGACTGGCGGGAGGGGTACGAGCAGTACTTC CASSLDWREGYEQYF
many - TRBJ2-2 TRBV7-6 TGTGCCAGCAGCTTAAGCCAGGGGTCGCTGTCCGGGGAGCTGTTTTTT CASSLSQGSLSGELFF
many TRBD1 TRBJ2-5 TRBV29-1 TGCAGCGTTGAAGGACCCTGGACAGGCGCGGATCAAGAGACCCAGTACTTC CSVEGPWTGADQETQYF
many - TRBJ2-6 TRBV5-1 TGCGCCAGCAGCCCCGACCGGAACTCTGGGGCCAACGTCCTGACTTTC CASSPDRNSGANVLTF
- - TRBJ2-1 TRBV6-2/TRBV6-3 TGTGCCAGCAGTTGGGGGATCAATAACAATGAGCAGTTCTTC CASSWGINNNEQFF
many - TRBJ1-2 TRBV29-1 TGCAGCGTTGGGAATCTGGGAACGAGGGGCTACACCTTC CSVGNLGTRGYTF
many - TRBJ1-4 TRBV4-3 TGCGCCAGCAGCCGTCAGGGGCCAATGAATGAAAAACTGTTTTTT CASSRQGPMNEKLFF
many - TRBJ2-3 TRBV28 TGTGCCAGCAGTTTATCCCCCCAGGGGGGGACGCAGTATTTT CASSLSPQGGTQYF
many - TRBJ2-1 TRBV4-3 TGCGCCAGCAGCCAAGATGGGTGGGGGAGCTCCTACAATGAGCAGTTCTTC CASSQDGWGSSYNEQFF
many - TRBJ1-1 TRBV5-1 TGCGCCAGCAGCTTGGTTGGGGGCGCAGGGAACACTGAAGCTTTCTTT CASSLVGGAGNTEAFF
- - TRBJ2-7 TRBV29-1 TGCAGCGTCTTAGAACCGGGGTCCTACGAGCAGTACTTC CSVLEPGSYEQYF
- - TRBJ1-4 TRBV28 TGTGCCAGCAGTTTTTTGGATACAGCAGACCCGGGGGGGGAAAAACTGTTTTTT CASSFLDTADPGGEKLFF
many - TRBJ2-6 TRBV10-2 TGCGCCAGCACTCACCGGTCTGGGGCCAACGTCCTGACTTTC CASTHRSGANVLTF
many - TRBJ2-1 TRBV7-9 TGTGCCAGCAGCTTACAGTGGCTTTACAATGAGCAGTTCTTC CASSLQWLYNEQFF
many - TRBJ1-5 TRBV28 TGTGCCAGCAGTTTCGAGAGGGTCATTCGTCAGCCCCAGCATTTT CASSFERVIRQPQHF
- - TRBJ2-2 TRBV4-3 TGCGCCAGCAGCCAAGGGCGATCGGCCGGGGAGCTGTTTTTT CASSQGRSAGELFF
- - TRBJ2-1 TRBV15 TGTGCCACCAGCAGAGATCCAGTGAGCAAGTCCTACAATGAGCAGTTCTTC CATSRDPVSKSYNEQFF
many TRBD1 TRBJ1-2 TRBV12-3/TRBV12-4 TGTGCCAGCAGTGACACAGGGGACTATGGCTACACCTTC CASSDTGDYGYTF
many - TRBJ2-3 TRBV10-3 TGTGCCATCATGTTTTGGCGGGGTGGTGCAGATACGCAGTATTTT CAIMFWRGGADTQYF
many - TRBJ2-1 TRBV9 TGTGCCAGCAGCGTAGTTGGCGGGGCTCACAATGAGCAGTTCTTC CASSVVGGAHNEQFF
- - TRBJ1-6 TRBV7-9 TGTGCCAGCAGAATGGACGGTCTAAATTCACCCCTCCACTTT CASRMDGLNSPLHF